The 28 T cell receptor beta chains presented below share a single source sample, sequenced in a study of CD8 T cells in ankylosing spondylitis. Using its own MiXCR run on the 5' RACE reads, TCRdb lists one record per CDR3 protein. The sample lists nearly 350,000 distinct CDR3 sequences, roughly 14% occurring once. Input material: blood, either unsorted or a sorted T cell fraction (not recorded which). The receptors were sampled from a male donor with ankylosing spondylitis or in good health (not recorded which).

The CDR3 is CSVTGTGQEQYF. The CDR3 DNA sequence: TGCAGCGTAACCGGGACAGGGCAGGAGCAGTACTTC. The chain recombines TRBV29-1 with TRBJ2-7; TRBD1 aligns across 9 bases. The CDR3 loop spans 12 amino acids. The V gene end was trimmed by 6 bases and the J gene end by 7 bases; junction bases not matched to a gene: 7. In germline, CDR1 is SQVTM, CDR2 ANQGSEA.

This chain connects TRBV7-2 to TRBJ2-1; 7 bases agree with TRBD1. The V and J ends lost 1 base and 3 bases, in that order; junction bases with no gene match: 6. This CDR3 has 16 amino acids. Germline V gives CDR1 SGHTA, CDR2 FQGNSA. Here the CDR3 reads CASSLGGTVLYNEQFF. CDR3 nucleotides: TGTGCCAGCAGCTTAGGAGGGACAGTACTCTACAATGAGCAGTTCTTC. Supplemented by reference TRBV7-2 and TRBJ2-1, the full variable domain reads GAGVSQSPSNKVTEKGKDVELRCDPISGHTALYWYRQSLGQGLEFLIYFQGNSAPDKSGLPSDRFSAERTGGSVSTLTIQRTQQEDSAVYLCASSLGGTVLYNEQFFGPGTRLTVL.

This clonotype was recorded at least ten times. DNA for the CDR3: TGTGCCAGCAGCCTATATTTGGACAGGGGTCAGACCCAGTACTTC. This codes for CASSLYLDRGQTQYF. The rearrangement uses TRBV2 and TRBJ2-5, with 9 bases that match TRBD1. The CDR3 contains 15 residues. The germline V gene encodes CDR1 SNHLY and CDR2 FYNNEI. Trimming removed 6 bases from V and 6 bases from J; junction bases left unmatched: 11.

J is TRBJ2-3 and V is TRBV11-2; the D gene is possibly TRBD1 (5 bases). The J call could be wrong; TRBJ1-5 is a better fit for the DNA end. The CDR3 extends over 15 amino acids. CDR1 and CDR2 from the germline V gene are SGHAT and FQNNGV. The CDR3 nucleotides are TGTGCCAGCAGCCGGGAGGGACTTAGCACAGATACGCAGCATTTT. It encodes CASSREGLSTDTQHF.

The CDR3 region is CASSRVDNEQFF. The CDR3 DNA reads as TGTGCCAGCAGCCGAGTAGACAATGAGCAGTTCTTC. The genes are TRBV3-1 and TRBJ2-1; D uncertain. The CDR3 covers 12 residues. V was trimmed by 4 bases and J by 5 bases, leaving 6 bases between them. Germline CDR1 LGHDT, CDR2 YNNKEL (reference sequence).

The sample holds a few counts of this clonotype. The CDR3 loop is CASSLKGTANEKLFF. CDR3 DNA sequence: TGCGCCAGCAGCTTAAAGGGCACCGCAAATGAAAAACTGTTTTTT. V is TRBV5-1 and J is TRBJ1-4; D is unclear. The length of the CDR3 is 15 residues. Germline V gives CDR1 SGHRS, CDR2 YFSETQ. V dropped 2 bases and J dropped 5 bases, with 13 bases sitting between them.

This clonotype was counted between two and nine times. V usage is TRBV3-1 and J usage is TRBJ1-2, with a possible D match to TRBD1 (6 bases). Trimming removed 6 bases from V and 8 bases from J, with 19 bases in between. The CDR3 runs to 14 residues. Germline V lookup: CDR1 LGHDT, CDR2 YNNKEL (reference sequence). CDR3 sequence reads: CASRPRGGAEGYTF. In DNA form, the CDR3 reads TGTGCCAGCAGACCAAGGGGGGGCGCAGAGGGCTACACCTTC.

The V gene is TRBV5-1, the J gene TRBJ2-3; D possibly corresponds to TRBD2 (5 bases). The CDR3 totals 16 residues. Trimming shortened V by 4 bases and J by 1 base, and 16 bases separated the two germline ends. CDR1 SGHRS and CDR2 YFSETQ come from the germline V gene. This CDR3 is CASSPWVTTRTDTQYF. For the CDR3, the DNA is TGCGCCAGCAGCCCCTGGGTGACTACCCGCACAGATACGCAGTATTTT.

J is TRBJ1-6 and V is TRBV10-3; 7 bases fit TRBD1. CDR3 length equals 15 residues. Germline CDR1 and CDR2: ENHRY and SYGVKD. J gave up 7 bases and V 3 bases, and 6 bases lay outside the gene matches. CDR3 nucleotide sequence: TGTGCCATCAGTGATTACAGGGGTAGGAATTCACCCCTCCACTTT. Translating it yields CAISDYRGRNSPLHF.

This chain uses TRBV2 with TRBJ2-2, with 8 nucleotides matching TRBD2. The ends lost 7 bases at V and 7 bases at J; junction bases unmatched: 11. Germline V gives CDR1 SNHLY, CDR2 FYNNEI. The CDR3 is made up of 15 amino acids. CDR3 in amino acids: CASNSPGGGYGELFF. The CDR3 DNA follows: TGTGCCAGCAACTCCCCCGGGGGGGGTTACGGGGAGCTGTTTTTT.

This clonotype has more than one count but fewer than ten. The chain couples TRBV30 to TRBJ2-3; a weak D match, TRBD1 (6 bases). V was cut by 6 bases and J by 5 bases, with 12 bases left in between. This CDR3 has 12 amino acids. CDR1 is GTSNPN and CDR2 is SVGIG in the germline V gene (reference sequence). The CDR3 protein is CACHRAGDTQYF. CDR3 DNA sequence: TGTGCCTGCCACAGGGCGGGAGATACGCAGTATTTT.

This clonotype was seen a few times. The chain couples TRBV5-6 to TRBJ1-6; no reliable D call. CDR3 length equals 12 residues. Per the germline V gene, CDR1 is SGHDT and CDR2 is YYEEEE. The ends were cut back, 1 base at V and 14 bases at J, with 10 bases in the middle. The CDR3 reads CASSLLGRSLHF. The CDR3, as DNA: TGTGCCAGCAGCTTGTTGGGGAGATCCCTCCACTTT. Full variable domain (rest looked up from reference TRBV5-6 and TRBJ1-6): DAGVTQSPTHLIKTRGQQVTLRCSPKSGHDTVSWYQQALGQGPQFIFQYYEEEERQRGNFPDRFSGHQFPNYSSELNVNALLLGDSALYLCASSLLGRSLHFGNGTRLTVT.

The CDR3 sequence is CSAEWDRDEKLFF. The CDR3 DNA sequence: TGCAGTGCTGAGTGGGACAGGGATGAAAAACTGTTTTTT. The chain is built from TRBV20-1 and TRBJ1-4; 9 bases line up with TRBD1. V lost 5 bases and J lost 6; bases outside the gene matches: 4. The CDR3 has 13 residues. Germline CDR1 reads DFQATT; CDR2 reads SNEGSKA (reference sequence).

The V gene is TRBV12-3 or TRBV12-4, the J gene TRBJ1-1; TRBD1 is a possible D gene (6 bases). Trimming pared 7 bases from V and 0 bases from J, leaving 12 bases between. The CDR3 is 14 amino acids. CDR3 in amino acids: CASTVQGLNTEAFF. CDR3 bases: TGTGCCAGCACCGTACAGGGCCTGAACACTGAAGCTTTCTTT.

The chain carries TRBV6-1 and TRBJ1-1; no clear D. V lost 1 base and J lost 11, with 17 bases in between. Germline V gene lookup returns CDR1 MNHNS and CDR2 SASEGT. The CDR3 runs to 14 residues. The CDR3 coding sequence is TGTGCCAGCAGTGAAGGGTGGACTCCCGGCGGGGCTTTCTTT. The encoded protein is CASSEGWTPGGAFF.

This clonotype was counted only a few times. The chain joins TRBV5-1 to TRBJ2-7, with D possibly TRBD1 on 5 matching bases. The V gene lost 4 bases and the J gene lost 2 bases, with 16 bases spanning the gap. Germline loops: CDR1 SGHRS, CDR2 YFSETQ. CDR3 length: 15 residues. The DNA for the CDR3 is TGCGCCAGCAGCCTATTGGACGGCAGGGCCTACGAGCAGTACTTC. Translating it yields CASSLLDGRAYEQYF.

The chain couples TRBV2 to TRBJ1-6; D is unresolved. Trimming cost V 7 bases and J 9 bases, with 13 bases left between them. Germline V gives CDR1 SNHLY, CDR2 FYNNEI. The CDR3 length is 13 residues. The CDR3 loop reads CASKRVPGSPLHF. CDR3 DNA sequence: TGTGCCAGCAAGAGGGTTCCTGGTTCACCCCTCCACTTT.

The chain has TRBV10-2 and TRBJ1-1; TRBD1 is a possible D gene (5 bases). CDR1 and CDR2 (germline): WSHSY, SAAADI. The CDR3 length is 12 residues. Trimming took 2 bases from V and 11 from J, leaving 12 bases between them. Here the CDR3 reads CASSEGAVRAFF. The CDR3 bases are TGCGCCAGCAGTGAGGGGGCGGTTCGGGCTTTCTTT.

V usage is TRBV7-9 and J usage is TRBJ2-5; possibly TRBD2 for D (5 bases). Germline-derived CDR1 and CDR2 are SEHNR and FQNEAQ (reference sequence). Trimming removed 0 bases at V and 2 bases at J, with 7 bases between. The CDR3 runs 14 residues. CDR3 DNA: TGTGCCAGCAGCTTAGCCCGGGAACAAGAGACCCAGTACTTC. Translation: CASSLAREQETQYF.

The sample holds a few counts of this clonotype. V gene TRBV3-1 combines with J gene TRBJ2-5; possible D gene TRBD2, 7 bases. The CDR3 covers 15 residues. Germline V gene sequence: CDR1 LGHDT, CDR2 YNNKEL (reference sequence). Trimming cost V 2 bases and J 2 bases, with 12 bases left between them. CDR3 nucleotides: TGTGCCAGCAGCCAATCGCGGGGGCAACAAGAGACCCAGTACTTC. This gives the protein CASSQSRGQQETQYF.

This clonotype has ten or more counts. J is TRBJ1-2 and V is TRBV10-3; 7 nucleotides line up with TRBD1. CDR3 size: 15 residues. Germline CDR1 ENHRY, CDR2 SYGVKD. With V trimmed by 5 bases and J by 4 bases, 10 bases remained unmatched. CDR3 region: CAISSSGGLSYGYTF. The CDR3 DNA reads TGTGCCATCAGTTCATCAGGGGGATTGTCCTATGGCTACACCTTC.

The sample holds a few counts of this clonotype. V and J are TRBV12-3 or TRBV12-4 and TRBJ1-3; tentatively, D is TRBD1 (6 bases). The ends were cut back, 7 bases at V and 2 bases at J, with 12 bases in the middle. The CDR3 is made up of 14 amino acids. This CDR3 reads CASTLGGTGNTIYF. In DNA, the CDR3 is TGTGCCAGCACCTTAGGGGGAACTGGAAACACCATATATTTT.

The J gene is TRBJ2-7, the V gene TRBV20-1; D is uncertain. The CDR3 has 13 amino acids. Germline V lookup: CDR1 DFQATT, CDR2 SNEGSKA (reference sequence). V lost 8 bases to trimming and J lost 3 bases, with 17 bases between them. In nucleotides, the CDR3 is TGCAGTTCCCGGGCCCCCTCTAGCTACGAGCAGTACTTC. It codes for CSSRAPSSYEQYF.

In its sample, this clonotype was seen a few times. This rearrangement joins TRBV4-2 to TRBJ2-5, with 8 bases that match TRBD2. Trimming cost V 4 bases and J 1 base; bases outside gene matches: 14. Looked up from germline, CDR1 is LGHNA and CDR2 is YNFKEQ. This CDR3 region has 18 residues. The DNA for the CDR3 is TGTGCCAGCAGCCCAGTTGGTGGGCTAGCGGGCAGCCAAGAGACCCAGTACTTC. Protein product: CASSPVGGLAGSQETQYF.

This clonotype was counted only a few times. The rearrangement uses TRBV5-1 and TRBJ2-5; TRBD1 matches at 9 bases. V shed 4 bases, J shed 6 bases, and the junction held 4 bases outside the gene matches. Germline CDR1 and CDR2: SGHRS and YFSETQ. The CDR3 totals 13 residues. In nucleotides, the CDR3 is TGCGCCAGCAGCACACAGGGGGCGCAGACCCAGTACTTC. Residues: CASSTQGAQTQYF.

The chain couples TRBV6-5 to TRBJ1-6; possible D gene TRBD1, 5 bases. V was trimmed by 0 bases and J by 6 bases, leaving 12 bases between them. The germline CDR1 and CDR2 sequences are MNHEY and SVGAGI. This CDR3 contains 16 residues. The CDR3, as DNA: TGTGCCAGCAGTTACTCGATCGGGGGGAGTAATTCACCCCTCCACTTT. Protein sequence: CASSYSIGGSNSPLHF.

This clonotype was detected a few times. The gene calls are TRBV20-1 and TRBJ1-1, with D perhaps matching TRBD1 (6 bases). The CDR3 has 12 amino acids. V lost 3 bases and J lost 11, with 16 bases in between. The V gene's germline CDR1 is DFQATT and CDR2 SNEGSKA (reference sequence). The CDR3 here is CSASRGIAGAFF. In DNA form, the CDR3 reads TGCAGTGCTAGTAGGGGGATAGCTGGGGCTTTCTTT.

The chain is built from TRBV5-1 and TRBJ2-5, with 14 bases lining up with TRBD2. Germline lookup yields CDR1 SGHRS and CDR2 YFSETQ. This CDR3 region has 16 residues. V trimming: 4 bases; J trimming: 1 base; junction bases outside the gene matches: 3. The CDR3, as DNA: TGCGCCAGCAGCACGGGACTAGCGGGGGCCCAAGAGACCCAGTACTTC. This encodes CASSTGLAGAQETQYF.